This T cell receptor beta chain comes out of a study of cytomegalovirus exposure and HLA in healthy donors (dated by TCRdb to 2016 to 2017). A note on the overall study: An earlier analysis of 587 of the donors reported 276 Gb of sequence data and 100 million to 120 million unique TCR beta sequences obtained from about 179 million T cells. An early release that covered about 600 HLA-typed donors contained 300 to 350 gigabases of sequencing data and tens of millions of unique TCR sequences. Of the 398 genotyped donors, approximately 80% were placed in the genetic ancestry cluster associated with self-reported Caucasian donors. The study aimed to test whether signatures of past pathogen exposure could be identified by cataloging public T cell receptors. The study profiled the T cell repertoires of approximately 700 subjects by immunosequencing and related them to cytomegalovirus serostatus. Along with the roughly 670-subject first cohort, a separate validation cohort of over 90 different subjects was used. High-throughput TCR immunosequencing, statistical association of individual TCRs with disease status, and machine learning were combined to predict cytomegalovirus infection status. A later analysis re-analyzed previously published TCR beta repertoires from roughly 600 donors and added high-resolution HLA genotyping to study TCR occurrence patterns. The later analysis used no new phenotypic data to find candidate immune exposures, relying instead on TCR beta sequences and their occurrence across donors. In an earlier analysis of roughly 580 of the donors, high-throughput TCR beta sequencing was used to judge whether each TCR beta V gene segment behaved as functional or pseudogenic. Donor age, sex, ethnicity and CMV serostatus were collected together with the repertoire data. A later genetic analysis took genome-wide SNP genotypes for about 65% of the 666 donors and used that subset as a discovery cohort. All discovery cohort repertoires had been generated using a single sequencing platform. Both class I and class II loci were covered by HLA typing, at four-digit resolution. The number of donors typed differed by locus, with about 629-630 for A, B, C, DRB1 and DQB1, around 500 for DQA1, 600 to 610 for DPA1, and approximately 470 for DPB1. Roughly 5 DR-DQ haplotypes were handled as single units for association and clustering because linkage in the cohort was strong. On average, roughly 250,000 unique TCR beta nucleotide sequences were sequenced per donor among 300 to 500 genotyped donors of the cohort, with 15% to 20% of those sequences being non-productive.

Receptor amplification or capture employed the immunoSEQ multiplex PCR assay. For the multiplex PCR, a mixture combining 60 forward primers for TCR Vbeta segments and 13 reverse primers for TCR Jbeta segments was used. Amplification of the CDR3 region of rearranged TCR beta genes was performed with a multiplex PCR assay on genomic DNA. On the Illumina HiSeq System, the amplified TCR beta libraries were sequenced as 87-base-pair reads. The paper's data handling went like this. A later analysis counted tens of millions of unique TCR beta chains across the 550 to 700 repertoires, and some 11 million of these chains were shared by at least two donors. To remove PCR and sequencing errors, raw reads were error-corrected and collapsed into unique sequences using a nearest-neighbor algorithm that merged closely related sequences. Alignment of CDR3 sequences to IMGT reference sequences was used to assign V, D and J gene segments. For a sequence to be retained, a match of at least six nucleotides to both a V gene segment and a J gene segment was required. A rearrangement counted as productive if the CDR3 had no stop codons and remained in frame with V and J, and every other rearrangement counted as non-productive. Following IMGT convention, CDR3 was defined as the stretch from the second conserved V-encoded cysteine up to the conserved J-encoded phenylalanine. Sequences without an unambiguous match to a single V gene segment were excluded from the earlier analysis of approximately 560 of the donors. In an earlier analysis of about 590 of the donors, a V segment was called functional when productive rearrangements were above 56.7%, and segregating when the standard deviation between donors exceeded 5%. A statistical classification framework was developed to diagnose cytomegalovirus status using the catalog of TCR beta chain sequences. In a later analysis, V and J genes were assigned by comparing TCR nucleotide sequences against IMGT/GENE-DB human TR gene sequences. A later analysis assigned CDR3 sequences and most-parsimonious VDJ recombination scenarios with the TCRdist pipeline. A later analysis defined each TCR beta chain by its CDR3 amino acid sequence plus V-gene family, and excluded reads lacking a unique V-gene family. A later analysis removed 500 to 650 highly shared, low-generation-probability nucleotide sequences to deal with suspected cross-contamination and a sequencing artifact. In a later analysis, a clonal expansion index was calculated for each public chain from normalized within-repertoire ranks of inferred template counts. In a later analysis, generation probabilities were computed with a VDJ recombination model fitted to out-of-frame rearrangements, and the resulting probabilities were checked against IGoR. Hypergeometric tests were used in a later analysis to score TCR-TCR, TCR-HLA and TCR-CMV co-occurrence, with a repertoire-size bias correction applied to the TCR pairs. In a later analysis, false discovery rates were estimated by permuting HLA or CMV assignments 20 times. In a later analysis, co-occurring TCRs were grouped using DBSCAN, with TCRdist sequence similarity added in when clustering inside HLA-allele-positive subsets. Repertoires with fewer than 30,000 or more than 120,000 public chains were left out of co-occurrence clustering, as were roughly five repertoires with anomalous nucleotide sharing. Imported from immuneACCESS, the table was reduced by TCRdb to in-frame sequences with V and J called. These copies leave out some clones; in studies compared against another copy, an unresolved V gene accounts for under half, and the cause of the remainder is not known. V and J calls and clone size are given by that table; D and trimming were obtained from the DNA. This sample lists about 130,000 clones; more than 60% were detected once. Together, the top ten hold approximately 1.7% of the sample.

Summary of the overall study and its limitations: Correlated functional status among segregating V segments might be attributable to linkage disequilibrium, but an unknown experimental factor could not be ruled out. According to a later genetic analysis, donors in an Asian-associated ancestry cluster had fewer N-insertions in productive TCRs than the approximately 700-donor mean. Some IMGT-functional V segments, including TRBV6-2 and TRBV6-3, could not be told apart with the 87-base-pair reads, so those segments were excluded. A later analysis found that TCR association rates varied across HLA loci, with DRB1 alleles showing the most associated TCRs and HLA-C alleles the fewest. A later genetic analysis associated a missense DCLRE1C variant with V-gene and J-gene trimming of TCR beta chains, and an independent cohort replicated the association. In vitro tests confirmed that a few of the cytomegalovirus-associated TCR beta chains recognize cytomegalovirus antigens. It was suggested by the authors that the approach could potentially be generalized to other disease states and immunological phenotypes. The only immune exposure information available for the cohort was CMV serostatus. A later analysis found that HLA-associated TCR beta chains were more clonally expanded and had lower generation probabilities than equally common non-associated chains. When HLA alleles, especially DR and DQ, strongly co-occurred, TCR associations were difficult to assign to individual alleles. A later analysis found that most CMV-associated TCR beta chains appeared HLA-restricted, with HLA associations seemingly driven largely by CMV exposure. Approximately 18 rarely observed V segments, including chromosome 9 orphons, were excluded from the earlier analysis of some 590 of the donors because counts were too low. The classifier was reported to diagnose cytomegalovirus status with high specificity and sensitivity in both the original and validation cohorts. Sequencing depth was assumed to be roughly uniform across donors in the presence/absence analyses, though that assumption may not hold. This cohort had only TCR beta chains sequenced, and the lack of alpha or paired-chain data limited which features could be detected. At a false discovery rate of 0.05, a later analysis linked roughly 17,000 TCR beta sequences to specific HLA alleles. A cluster of highly shared sequence variants was judged likely to be a technical artifact of the sequencing pipeline. Broadly in line with IMGT annotations, most TCR beta V segments showed up in productive rearrangements about 87% or about 30% of the time in an earlier analysis of several hundred of the donors. Most TCR sequences were seen in very few donors, while some public TCRs were found in many individuals. A further reported finding was that TCR beta sequences accurately predicted the HLA-A and HLA-B alleles for most subjects in the first cohort. Several of the top co-occurrence clusters appeared to be linked to parvovirus B19, influenza, CMV and Epstein-Barr virus, according to a later analysis. In the study, approximately 160 TCR beta chains were listed as associated with cytomegalovirus. HLA typing was unavailable for some donors at each locus, so association tests used only the typed subset.

A remark on this clone: The antigen it binds to is not known. Within one base of it there is no much larger clone, and no base qualities were kept.

From V the trimming removes 4 bases and from J it removes 11 bases, while the gene matches leave 7 bases of the junction unaccounted for. The CDR3, cysteine through phenylalanine, is 12 amino acids long. Solely the CDR3 DNA is kept, with 36 bases framed from the first base. CDR1 is given as SGHVS and CDR2 as FNYEAQ, both from the germline V gene. The cohort consisted of 650 to 850 healthy bone marrow donors. At the time of sampling, all cohort members were nominally healthy, though unrecorded immune exposures were likely present. The donor was CMV seronegative and was included in the group of 352 seronegative cohort members. Each donor provided a peripheral blood sample, and peripheral blood mononuclear cells were used for TCR beta sequencing. The Qiagen DNeasy Blood Extraction Kit was used to extract genomic DNA from the blood cell samples.

The rearranged segments are TRBV7-6 and TRBJ1-1, with 7 bases matching TRBD1. The receptor comes from a woman in her thirties or forties in good health and CMV-seronegative. What was sequenced was PBMCs. The sequence in DNA is TGTGCCAGCAGCTCCCGACAGGGATGGGCTTTCTTT. Its translation is CASSSRQGWAFF.